The source of this T cell receptor (beta chain) is a study of shared clonotypes between healthy human individuals. Generated by immunoSEQ multiplex PCR, the TCRdb table keeps only in-frame clones and is missing some. This sample has approximately 2.5 million clones, with under 95% found just once. Trimming took off 4 bases at V and 0 bases at J, with 13 bases between the two ends. Germline values: CDR1 SGHVS, CDR2 FNYEAQ. The CDR3 has 16 residues. The gene calls are TRBV7-6 and TRBJ1-5; weak D call: TRBD1 (5 bases). This receptor was identified in a man aged 18 to 29 in good health. Some clones in this sample may be carry-over from other donors' samples. Sequencing was carried out using naive CD4+ T cells from PBMCs. Noted subset: CD45RA+ positively selected. This CDR3 reads CASSSVAGDSNQPQHF. The CDR3 DNA sequence: TGTGCCAGCAGCTCCGTTGCGGGGGATAGCAATCAGCCCCAGCATTTT.